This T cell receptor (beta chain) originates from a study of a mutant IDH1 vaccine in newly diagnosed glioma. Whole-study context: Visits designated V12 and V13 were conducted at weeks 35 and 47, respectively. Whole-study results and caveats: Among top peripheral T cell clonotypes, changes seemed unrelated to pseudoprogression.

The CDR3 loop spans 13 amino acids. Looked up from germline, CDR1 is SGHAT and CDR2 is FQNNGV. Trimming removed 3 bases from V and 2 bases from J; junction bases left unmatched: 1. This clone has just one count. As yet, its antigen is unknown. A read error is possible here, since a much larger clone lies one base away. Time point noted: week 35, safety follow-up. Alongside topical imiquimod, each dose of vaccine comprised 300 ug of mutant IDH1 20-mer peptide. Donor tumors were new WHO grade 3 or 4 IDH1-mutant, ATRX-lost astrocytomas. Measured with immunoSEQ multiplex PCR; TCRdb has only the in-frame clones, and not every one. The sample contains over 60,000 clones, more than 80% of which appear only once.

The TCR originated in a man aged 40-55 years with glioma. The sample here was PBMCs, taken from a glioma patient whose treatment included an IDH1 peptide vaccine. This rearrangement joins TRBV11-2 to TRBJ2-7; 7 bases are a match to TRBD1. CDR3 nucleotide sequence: TGTGCCAGCAGCTTGGGACAGACCTACGAGCAGTACTTC. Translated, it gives CASSLGQTYEQYF.